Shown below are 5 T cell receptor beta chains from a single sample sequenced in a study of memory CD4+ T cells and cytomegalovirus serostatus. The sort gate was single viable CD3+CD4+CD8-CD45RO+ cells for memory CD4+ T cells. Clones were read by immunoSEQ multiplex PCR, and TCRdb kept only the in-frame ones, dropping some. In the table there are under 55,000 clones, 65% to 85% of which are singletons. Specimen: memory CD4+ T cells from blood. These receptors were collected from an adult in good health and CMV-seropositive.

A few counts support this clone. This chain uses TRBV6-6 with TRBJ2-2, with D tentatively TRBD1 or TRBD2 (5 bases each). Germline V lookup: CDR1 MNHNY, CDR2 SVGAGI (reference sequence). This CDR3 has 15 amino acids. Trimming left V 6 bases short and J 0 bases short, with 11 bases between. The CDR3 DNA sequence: TGTGCCAGCAGACGGGACCCCACGAACACCGGGGAGCTGTTTTTT. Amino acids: CASRRDPTNTGELFF.

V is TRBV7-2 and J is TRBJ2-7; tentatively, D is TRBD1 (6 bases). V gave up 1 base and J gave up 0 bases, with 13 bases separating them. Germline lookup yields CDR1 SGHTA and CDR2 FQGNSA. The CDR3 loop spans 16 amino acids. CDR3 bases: TGTGCCAGCAGCTTAGGTCGCAGGGGTAGCTCCTACGAGCAGTACTTC. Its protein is CASSLGRRGSSYEQYF.

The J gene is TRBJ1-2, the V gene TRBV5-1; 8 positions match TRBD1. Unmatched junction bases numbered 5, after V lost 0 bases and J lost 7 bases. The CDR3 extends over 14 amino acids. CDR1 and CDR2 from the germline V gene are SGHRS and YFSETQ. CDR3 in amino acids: CASSLGTGSGGYTF. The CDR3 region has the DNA TGCGCCAGCAGCTTGGGGACAGGGTCGGGTGGCTACACCTTC.

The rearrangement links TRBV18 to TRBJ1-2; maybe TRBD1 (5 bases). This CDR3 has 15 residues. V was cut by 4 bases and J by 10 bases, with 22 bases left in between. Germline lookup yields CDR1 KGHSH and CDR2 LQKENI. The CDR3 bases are TGTGCCAGCTCACAGAGCAGGGAGTTCTGGAGAGACTACACCTTC. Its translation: CASSQSREFWRDYTF.

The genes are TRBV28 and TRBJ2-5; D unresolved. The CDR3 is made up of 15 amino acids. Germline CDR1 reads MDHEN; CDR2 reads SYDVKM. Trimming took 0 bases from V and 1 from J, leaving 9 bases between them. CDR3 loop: CASSLWSAGQETQYF. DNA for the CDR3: TGTGCCAGCAGTTTATGGTCCGCAGGCCAAGAGACCCAGTACTTC. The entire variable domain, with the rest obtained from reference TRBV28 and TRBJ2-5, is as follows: DVKVTQSSRYLVKRTGEKVFLECVQDMDHENMFWYRQDPGLGLRLIYFSYDVKMKEKGDIPEGYSVSREKKERFSLILESASTNQTSMYLCASSLWSAGQETQYFGPGTRLLVL.